The 15 T cell receptor beta chains below all came from one sample that was sequenced in a study of T-cell reconstitution after alpha-beta-depleted transplantation in children. This sample's TCRbeta library carried unique molecular identifier barcodes. TCRdb processed the PCR reads anew with MiXCR; each CDR3 protein has one entry. The sample yields some 300,000 distinct CDR3 sequences, around 9.1% seen once. The sample was PBMCs, taken before TCRalphabeta/CD19-depleted stem cell transplant. All receptors derive from a boy in the first two years of life with acute myeloid leukemia, due to receive a stem cell transplant.

This clonotype was recorded at least ten times. The CDR3 loop is CASRDDSREQFF. The DNA of the CDR3 is TGTGCCAGTAGAGATGACAGTCGTGAGCAGTTCTTC. This sequence joins TRBV2 and TRBJ2-1, with TRBD1 as a possible D gene (5 bases). Germline CDR1 is SNHLY and CDR2 is FYNNEI. CDR3 size: 12 residues. The V and J ends lost 9 bases and 9 bases respectively, with 15 bases between them.

This clonotype was seen ten or more times. The DNA of the CDR3 is TGTGCCAGCAGCTTCCAGGTATTCGGGGACTACGAGCAGTACTTC. Its protein product is CASSFQVFGDYEQYF. The V gene is TRBV13, the J gene TRBJ2-7, with a possible D match to TRBD2 (5 bases). The CDR3 is made up of 15 amino acids. V was clipped by 3 bases and J by 3 bases, with 15 bases between them. Germline CDR1 PRHDT, CDR2 FYEKMQ (reference sequence).

The table lists this clonotype with many counts. This sequence joins TRBV20-1 and TRBJ1-2, with 7 bases matching TRBD1. Germline CDR1 and CDR2: DFQATT and SNEGSKA (reference sequence). The CDR3 sequence is 13 residues long. The CDR3: CSQPLQGNYGYTF. Here the CDR3 DNA reads TGCAGCCAACCACTACAGGGGAACTATGGCTACACCTTC.

This clonotype occurred many times. As DNA, the CDR3 is TGCAGCGTAGAATTTTATAACACCATATATTTT. The encoded protein is CSVEFYNTIYF. The chain has TRBV29-1 and TRBJ1-3; D is unresolved. The CDR3 totals 11 residues. Germline V gives CDR1 SQVTM, CDR2 ANQGSEA. V was pared by 6 bases and J by 7 bases, with 10 bases between.

In this sample, this clonotype turned up many times. This chain uses TRBV12-3 or TRBV12-4 with TRBJ2-1; 7 nucleotides agree with TRBD1. V lost 5 bases, J lost 8 bases, and 3 bases stayed unmatched. The CDR3 covers 12 residues. CDR3 nucleotides: TGTGCCAGCAGTCTAGGGGGCGATGAGCAGTTCTTC. It encodes CASSLGGDEQFF.

This clonotype was seen repeatedly, ten times or more. The chain employs TRBV21-1 and TRBJ2-7; TRBD2 is the table's D call and was not checked against the DNA. TRBV21-1 is a known pseudogene. This CDR3 comprises 17 residues. CDR3 DNA: TGTGCCAGCTTTACAACCGGGACTAGCGGGGCTTCCTACGAGCAGTACTTC. Protein product: CASFTTGTSGASYEQYF.

This clonotype was seen only a few times. The CDR3 region has the DNA TGTGCCAGCAGCCCTCGGACTAGCGGGGGGGGCGGGCGAGATACGCAGTATTTT. This encodes CASSPRTSGGGGRDTQYF. The chain is built from TRBV11-2 and TRBJ2-3, with 15 bases matching TRBD2. The ends lost 5 bases at V and 5 bases at J; junction bases unmatched: 11. This CDR3 region has 18 residues. The V gene's germline CDR1 is SGHAT and CDR2 FQNNGV.

Many counts were recorded for this clonotype. The rearrangement links TRBV28 to TRBJ1-5; 7 bases agree with TRBD1. From germline, CDR1 is MDHEN and CDR2 SYDVKM. The CDR3 is 15 amino acids. The V segment lost 5 bases and the J segment 9 bases; nucleotides outside the gene matches: 13. CDR3 protein: CASSMRQGSTGPQHF. The DNA of the CDR3 is TGTGCCAGCAGTATGCGACAGGGTTCAACGGGGCCCCAGCATTTT.

This clonotype has at least ten counts. The chain joins TRBV10-3 to TRBJ2-5, with D uncertain. This CDR3 region has 15 residues. The germline V gene has CDR1 ENHRY and CDR2 SYGVKD. V lost 4 bases and J 1 base, leaving 13 bases between the germline ends. Here the CDR3 DNA reads TGTGCCATCAGTGTGTCGCCCGGTTCCCAAGAGACCCAGTACTTC. This sequence encodes CAISVSPGSQETQYF.

The sample holds many counts of this clonotype. The chain links TRBV5-1 to TRBJ2-3; 11 positions agree with TRBD2. CDR1 is SGHRS and CDR2 is YFSETQ in the germline V gene. The junction had 17 bases not matched to a gene; V was cut back by 4 bases and J by 1 base. This CDR3 region has 20 residues. Here the CDR3 reads CASSGWDGQLAGVGTDTQYF. The CDR3 nucleotides read TGCGCCAGCAGCGGTTGGGACGGACAACTAGCGGGAGTGGGCACAGATACGCAGTATTTT.

Many counts were recorded for this clonotype. The chain couples TRBV4-1 to TRBJ2-1, with 12 bases lining up with TRBD1. Germline V lookup: CDR1 MGHRA, CDR2 YSYEKL. J gave up 1 base and V 4 bases, and 17 bases lay outside the gene matches. The CDR3 spans 21 residues. In nucleotides, the CDR3 is TGCGCCAGCAGCCCCAAGCTAGGTTGGGGACAGGGGGCGAGGTCCTACAATGAGCAGTTCTTC. Translation: CASSPKLGWGQGARSYNEQFF.

Many counts were recorded for this clonotype. The chain links TRBV14 to TRBJ2-2; no firm D call. V shed 3 bases and J shed 1 base, with 6 bases lying between them. In germline, CDR1 is SGHDN, CDR2 FVKESK. The CDR3 consists of 14 residues. The CDR3 protein is CASSQLVNTGELFF. For the CDR3, the DNA is TGTGCCAGCAGCCAGCTAGTGAACACCGGGGAGCTGTTTTTT.

This clonotype was observed at least ten times. The chain links TRBV28 to TRBJ2-3; D is possibly TRBD1 (6 bases). Germline V gives CDR1 MDHEN, CDR2 SYDVKM. The CDR3 runs 15 residues. V gave up 5 bases and J gave up 2 bases, with 14 bases separating them. The CDR3, as DNA: TGTGCCAGCAGTCCCCCGGACAGAGACACAGATACGCAGTATTTT. Amino acid sequence: CASSPPDRDTDTQYF.

This clonotype was detected many times. This chain connects TRBV5-5 to TRBJ2-7, with TRBD2 identical over 9 bases. Germline CDR1 and CDR2: SGHKS and YYEKEE (reference sequence). Trimming at V came to 4 bases and at J to 3 bases, leaving 8 bases not matched to a gene. The CDR3 is 15 residues long. The DNA for the CDR3 is TGTGCCAGCAGCCCGACTAGCGGACTCCTCTACGAGCAGTACTTC. Its translation is CASSPTSGLLYEQYF.

The table lists this clonotype with many counts. This chain connects TRBV7-9 to TRBJ1-2, with D possibly being TRBD1 (5 bases). The ends were cut back, 3 bases at V and 11 bases at J, with 10 bases in the middle. CDR3 length equals 11 residues. Germline V CDR1 and CDR2: SEHNR, FQNEAQ (reference sequence). In DNA form, the CDR3 reads TGTGCCAGCAGCTTCGGGGCCAGATACACCTTC. It encodes CASSFGARYTF.